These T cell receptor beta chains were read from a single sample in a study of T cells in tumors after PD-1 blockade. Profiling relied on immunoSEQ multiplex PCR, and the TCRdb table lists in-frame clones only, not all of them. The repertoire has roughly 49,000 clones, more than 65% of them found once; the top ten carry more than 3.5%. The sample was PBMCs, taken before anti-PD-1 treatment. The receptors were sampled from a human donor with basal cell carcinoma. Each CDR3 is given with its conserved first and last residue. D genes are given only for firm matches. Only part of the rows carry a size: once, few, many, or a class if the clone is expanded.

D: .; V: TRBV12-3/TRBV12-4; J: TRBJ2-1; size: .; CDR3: CASSLAIYNEQFF; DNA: TGTGCCAGCAGTTTAGCAATCTACAATGAGCAGTTCTTC
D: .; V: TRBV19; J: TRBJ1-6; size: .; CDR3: CASSILGESSPLHF; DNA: TGTGCCAGTAGTATCCTAGGGGAAAGTTCACCCCTCCACTTT
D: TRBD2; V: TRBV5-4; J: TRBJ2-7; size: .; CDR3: CASSFASGGGEQYF; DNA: TGTGCCAGCAGCTTCGCTAGCGGGGGCGGCGAGCAGTACTTC
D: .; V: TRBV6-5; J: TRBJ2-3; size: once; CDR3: CATTRGIDTDTQYF; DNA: TGTGCCACCACTAGGGGGATTGACACAGATACGCAGTATTTT
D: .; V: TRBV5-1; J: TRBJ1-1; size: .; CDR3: CASSYGTANTEAFF; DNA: TGCGCCAGCAGCTACGGGACTGCCAACACTGAAGCTTTCTTT
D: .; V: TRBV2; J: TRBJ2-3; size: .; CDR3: CASSRDMKVDTQYF; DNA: TGTGCCAGCAGCCGGGACATGAAGGTCGATACGCAGTATTTT
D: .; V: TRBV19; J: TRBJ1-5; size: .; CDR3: CASSFEPIVLSQPQHF; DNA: TGTGCCAGTAGTTTCGAACCCATCGTGCTAAGCCAGCCCCAGCATTTT
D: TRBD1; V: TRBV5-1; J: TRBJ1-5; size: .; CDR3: CASSSGQGTEPQHF; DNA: TGCGCCAGCAGCTCAGGACAGGGGACAGAGCCCCAGCATTTT
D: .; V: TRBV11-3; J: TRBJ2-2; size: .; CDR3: CASSLGWGATNTGELFF; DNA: TGTGCCAGCAGCTTAGGATGGGGGGCGACGAACACCGGGGAGCTGTTTTTT
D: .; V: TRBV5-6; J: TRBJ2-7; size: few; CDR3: CASSWGTVWEQYF; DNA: TGTGCCAGCAGTTGGGGTACAGTCTGGGAGCAGTACTTC
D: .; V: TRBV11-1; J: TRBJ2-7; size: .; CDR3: CASSPPDRDYEQYF; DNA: TGTGCCAGCAGCCCGCCCGACAGAGACTACGAGCAGTACTTC
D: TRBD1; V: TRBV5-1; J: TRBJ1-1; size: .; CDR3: CASSYIEIQGAPEAFF; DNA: TGCGCCAGCAGCTACATAGAAATACAGGGGGCGCCTGAAGCTTTCTTT
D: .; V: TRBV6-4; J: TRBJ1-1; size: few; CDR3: CASIRRDEAFF; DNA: TGTGCCAGCATCCGAAGGGATGAAGCTTTCTTT
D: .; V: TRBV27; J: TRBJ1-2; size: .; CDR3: CASSPLNSGGYGYTF; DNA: TGTGCCAGCAGTCCATTGAACTCGGGGGGCTATGGCTACACCTTC
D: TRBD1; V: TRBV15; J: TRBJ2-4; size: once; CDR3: CATSVGQGNAKNIQYF; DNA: TGTGCCACCAGCGTCGGACAGGGAAACGCCAAAAACATTCAGTACTTC
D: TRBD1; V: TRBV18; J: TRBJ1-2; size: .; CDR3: CASSPTGDYGYTF; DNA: TGTGCCAGCTCACCGACAGGGGACTATGGCTACACCTTC
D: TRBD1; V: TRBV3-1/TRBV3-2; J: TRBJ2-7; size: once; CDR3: CACSRSDRSVEQYF; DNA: TGTGCCTGCTCCAGATCGGACAGGTCGGTCGAGCAGTACTTC
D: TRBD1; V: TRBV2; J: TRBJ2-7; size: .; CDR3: CASRGTAYEQYF; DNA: TGTGCCAGCAGAGGGACAGCCTACGAGCAGTACTTC
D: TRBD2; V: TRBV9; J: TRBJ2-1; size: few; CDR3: CASSVSGALAGGGRWNEQFF; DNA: TGTGCCAGCAGCGTATCAGGGGCGCTGGCTGGCGGGGGGAGGTGGAATGAGCAGTTCTTC
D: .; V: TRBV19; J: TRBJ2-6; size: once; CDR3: CASSIDTQSGGSGANVLTF; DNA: TGTGCCAGTAGTATAGATACTCAGTCGGGGGGCAGCGGGGCCAACGTCCTGACTTTC
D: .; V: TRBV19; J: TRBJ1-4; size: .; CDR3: CASRGRGGFNEKLFF; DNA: TGTGCCAGTAGAGGCCGGGGGGGGTTTAATGAAAAACTGTTTTTT
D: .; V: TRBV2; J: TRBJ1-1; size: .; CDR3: CASSPYRPGGNTEAFF; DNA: TGTGCCAGCAGTCCTTACCGACCCGGGGGAAACACTGAAGCTTTCTTT
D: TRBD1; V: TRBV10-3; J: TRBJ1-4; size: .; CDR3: CAISESIQGAGEKLFF; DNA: TGTGCCATCAGTGAGTCGATACAGGGGGCCGGAGAAAAACTGTTTTTT
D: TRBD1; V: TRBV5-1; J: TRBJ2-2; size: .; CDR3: CASSLGDRDTGELFF; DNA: TGCGCCAGCAGCTTGGGTGACAGGGACACCGGGGAGCTGTTTTTT
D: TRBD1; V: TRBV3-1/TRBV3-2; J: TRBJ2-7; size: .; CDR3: CASSPGQGANEQYF; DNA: TGTGCCAGCAGCCCTGGACAGGGTGCGAACGAGCAGTACTTC
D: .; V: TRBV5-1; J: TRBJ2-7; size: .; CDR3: CASSYGQSEQYF; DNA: TGCGCCAGCAGCTACGGACAATCCGAGCAGTACTTC
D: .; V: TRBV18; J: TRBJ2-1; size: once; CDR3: CASAPGRYNEQFF; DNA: TGTGCCAGCGCCCCGGGAAGGTACAATGAGCAGTTCTTC
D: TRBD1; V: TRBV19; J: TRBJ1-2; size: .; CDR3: CASTPTGASNGYTF; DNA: TGTGCCAGTACTCCGACAGGGGCAAGTAATGGCTACACCTTC
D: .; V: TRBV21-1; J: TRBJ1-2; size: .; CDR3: CASSKGQYYGYTF; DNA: TGTGCCAGCAGCAAGGGACAGTACTATGGCTACACCTTC
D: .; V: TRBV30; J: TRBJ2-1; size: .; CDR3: CAWTPPAYNEQFF; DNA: TGTGCCTGGACCCCCCCAGCATACAATGAGCAGTTCTTC
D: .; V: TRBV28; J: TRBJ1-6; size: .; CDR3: CASSPPGLYNSPLHF; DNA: TGTGCCAGCAGCCCGCCGGGACTGTATAATTCACCCCTCCACTTT
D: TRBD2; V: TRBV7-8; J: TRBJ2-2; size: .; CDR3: CASSSRTSGYTGELFF; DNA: TGTGCCAGCAGCTCCAGGACTAGCGGATACACCGGGGAGCTGTTTTTT
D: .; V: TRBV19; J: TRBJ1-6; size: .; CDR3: CASSSESSVYNSPLHF; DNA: TGTGCCAGTAGCTCTGAGAGTTCGGTCTATAATTCACCCCTCCACTTT
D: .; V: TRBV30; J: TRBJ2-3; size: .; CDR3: CAWEITDTQYF; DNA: TGTGCCTGGGAGATAACAGATACGCAGTATTTT
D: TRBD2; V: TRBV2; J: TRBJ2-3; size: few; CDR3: CASSVGLAGGPADTQYF; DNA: TGTGCCAGCAGTGTGGGACTAGCGGGGGGGCCCGCAGATACGCAGTATTTT